Detailed here is one T cell receptor (beta chain). Its antigen is unidentified. This sample is part of a study of graft-versus-host responses after intestinal transplantation. Study information: All of the recipients had induction that used anti-thymocyte globulin, then tacrolimus and steroids for approximately 3 years.

Repertoires were generated with immunoSEQ multiplex PCR, while TCRdb's copy carries only in-frame clones and drops some. The table records tens of thousands of clones, 90% to 95% of them present only once. This CDR3 has 19 amino acids. V was cut by 0 bases and J by 7 bases, with 28 bases left in between. CDR1 is SGHKS and CDR2 is YYEKEE in the germline V gene (reference sequence). General observations from the study: Early after transplant, HvG declines were associated with peak levels of circulating GvH clones. Some patients had graft-donor T cell macrochimerism, and their allografts showed high graft-versus-host to host-versus-graft clonal ratios. GvH clones were identified in recipient marrow, with some first appearing in ileum or blood.

Here the sequenced sample was unstimulated CD8+ T cells sorted from spleen or lymph node cells, taken before intestinal transplant. The chain employs TRBV5-5 and TRBJ2-5; D ambiguous. This TCR came from a human donor who received an intestinal transplant. In DNA, the CDR3 is TGTGCCAGCAGCTTGGAGGCAGGCCCCGGCAGATGCGGTGAAGGGACCCAGTACTTC. As protein: CASSLEAGPGRCGEGTQYF.